This passage covers 24 T cell receptor beta chains from one sample sequenced in a study of blood T cell repertoires in COVID-19. The assay was immunoSEQ multiplex PCR, and TCRdb's table has in-frame clones only and misses some. The data hold roughly 80,000 clones, with over 75% observed a single time. The sequenced sample consisted of peripheral blood. These receptors were taken from a man of 80 years or more with acute or convalescent COVID-19.

This chain uses TRBV2 with TRBJ1-1; a possible D gene is TRBD1 (6 bases). With 5 bases removed from V and 1 base from J, the gap between germline ends came to 11 bases. The CDR3 has 14 amino acids. CDR1 SNHLY and CDR2 FYNNEI come from the germline V gene. CDR3 loop: CASSTVRGNTEAFF. CDR3 bases: TGTGCCAGCAGTACGGTCAGGGGGAACACTGAAGCTTTCTTT.

The CDR3 DNA reads TGTGCCAGCTCTCCGGACAGCAGAGCTGAAGCTTTCTTT. The encoded protein is CASSPDSRAEAFF. This rearrangement joins TRBV18 to TRBJ1-1; D perhaps matches TRBD1 (6 bases). Germline V CDR1 and CDR2: KGHSH, LQKENI. The CDR3 totals 13 residues. V was shortened by 6 bases and J by 6 bases, with 14 bases between the two germline ends.

The gene calls are TRBV7-2 and TRBJ1-2, with TRBD1 matching 7 bases. Germline trimming cut 3 bases from V and 7 bases from J; bases unmatched to any gene: 8. The CDR3 covers 14 residues. The germline V gene has CDR1 SGHTA and CDR2 FQGNSA. CDR3 loop: CASSFETGRPGYTF. The CDR3 region has the DNA TGTGCCAGCAGCTTCGAGACAGGGAGGCCTGGCTACACCTTC. The full variable domain, in which reference TRBV7-2 and TRBJ1-2 provide the parts outside the CDR3, is GAGVSQSPSNKVTEKGKDVELRCDPISGHTALYWYRQSLGQGLEFLIYFQGNSAPDKSGLPSDRFSAERTGGSVSTLTIQRTQQEDSAVYLCASSFETGRPGYTFGSGTRLTVV.

V usage is TRBV10-1 and J usage is TRBJ1-3, with D tentatively TRBD1 (5 bases). The CDR3 covers 18 residues. Trimming removed 0 bases at V and 0 bases at J, with 15 bases between. Germline values: CDR1 WNHNN, CDR2 SYGVQD (reference sequence). CDR3 protein: CASSESMDLGLSGNTIYF. The CDR3, as DNA: TGCGCCAGCAGTGAGTCGATGGATCTGGGGCTCTCTGGAAACACCATATATTTT.

This clone was observed once. The V gene is TRBV2, the J gene TRBJ2-2; tentatively, D is TRBD1 (6 bases). V lost 8 bases and J 1 base, leaving 8 bases between the germline ends. Germline V CDR1 and CDR2: SNHLY, FYNNEI. This CDR3 is 13 amino acids long. The CDR3 here is CASRQENTGELFF. The CDR3 nucleotides are TGTGCCAGCCGACAGGAGAACACCGGGGAGCTGTTTTTT.

This clone was seen only a few times. The chain recombines TRBV3-1 (or the pseudogene TRBV3-2) with TRBJ1-2; D gene unclear. Germline lookup yields CDR1 LGHDT and CDR2 YNNKEL (reference sequence). The CDR3 is 15 amino acids. Trimming pared 3 bases from V and 2 bases from J, leaving 13 bases between. The CDR3, as DNA: TGTGCCAGCAGCCACACCCGGCCAGGCAACTATGGCTACACCTTC. It encodes CASSHTRPGNYGYTF.

The chain recombines TRBV5-6 with TRBJ1-2, with D perhaps matching TRBD1 (5 bases). The CDR3 spans 14 residues. Germline values: CDR1 SGHDT, CDR2 YYEEEE. V lost 4 bases and J 4 bases, leaving 14 bases between the germline ends. In nucleotides, the CDR3 is TGTGCCAGCAGCCCGTTGAAAGGGGCCTATGGCTACACCTTC. Translating it yields CASSPLKGAYGYTF.

The V gene is TRBV29-1, the J gene TRBJ2-2; D is perhaps TRBD1 (6 bases). Per germline, CDR1 SQVTM and CDR2 ANQGSEA. Trimming removed 2 bases at V and 7 bases at J, with 11 bases between. The CDR3 is 13 residues long. CDR3 sequence: CSVETGIGGELFF. For the CDR3, the DNA is TGCAGCGTTGAAACAGGGATTGGCGGGGAGCTGTTTTTT.

The chain links TRBV9 to TRBJ1-2, with D unresolved. CDR3 size: 15 residues. Germline V gene data show CDR1 as SGDLS and CDR2 as YYNGEE. V gave up 0 bases and J gave up 4 bases, with 13 bases separating them. CDR3 sequence (DNA): TGTGCCAGCAGCGTAGGGTGGGGAGGGAGCTATGGCTACACCTTC. It yields the protein CASSVGWGGSYGYTF.

This chain links TRBV19 with TRBJ2-3; perhaps TRBD2 as D (6 bases). Per germline, CDR1 LNHDA and CDR2 SQIVND (reference sequence). With 2 bases removed from V and 1 base from J, the gap between germline ends came to 10 bases. CDR3 size: 15 residues. The CDR3 sequence: CASSISWGGTDTQYF. In DNA form, the CDR3 reads TGTGCCAGTAGTATATCCTGGGGGGGCACAGATACGCAGTATTTT.

The V and J genes are TRBV29-1 and TRBJ2-1; TRBD1 might be the D (6 bases). Trimming cost V 8 bases and J 0 bases, with 11 bases left between them. The CDR3 loop spans 13 amino acids. The germline V gene has CDR1 SQVTM and CDR2 ANQGSEA. The CDR3 here is CSSVTGSYNEQFF. Here the CDR3 DNA reads TGCAGCTCCGTGACAGGCTCCTACAATGAGCAGTTCTTC.

This clone has only one observation. The chain employs TRBV7-3 and TRBJ1-2, with TRBD1 matching 8 bases. Germline CDR1 is SGHTA and CDR2 is FQGTGA. V gave up 5 bases and J gave up 6 bases; unmatched junction bases: 5. There are 13 residues in the CDR3. CDR3 nucleotides: TGTGCCAGCAGCCCAGGGGGCTTACATGGCTACACCTTC. Amino acid sequence: CASSPGGLHGYTF.

This chain uses TRBV2 with TRBJ2-7; 14 bases are a match to TRBD2. The CDR3 spans 15 residues. J was trimmed by 1 base and V by 6 bases; bases with no gene match: 2. The germline V gene encodes CDR1 SNHLY and CDR2 FYNNEI. CDR3 region: CASSGLAGGSYEQYF. CDR3 nucleotides: TGTGCCAGCAGCGGACTAGCGGGGGGTTCCTACGAGCAGTACTTC.

The chain combines TRBV13 with TRBJ1-1; 7 bases align to TRBD1. The length of the CDR3 is 12 residues. CDR1 is PRHDT, CDR2 FYEKMQ, per germline (reference sequence). With 5 bases clipped from V and 5 bases from J, the junction kept 2 bases outside the gene matches. The CDR3 DNA reads as TGTGCCAGCAGCCGACAGGGAACTGAAGCTTTCTTT. Translation gives CASSRQGTEAFF.

This clone was detected once. V is TRBV5-1 and J is TRBJ1-6, with D possibly matching TRBD1 (6 bases). There are 14 residues in the CDR3. The V gene's germline CDR1 is SGHRS and CDR2 YFSETQ. Trimming removed 2 bases from V and 8 bases from J, with 11 bases in between. The CDR3: CASSLWGLDSPLHF. As DNA, the CDR3 is TGCGCCAGCAGCTTATGGGGGCTAGATTCACCCCTCCACTTT.

The CDR3 DNA reads as TGTGCCAGCAGTCTCCGGGTCCTCGGCGGGGATCAGCCCCAGCATTTT. This encodes CASSLRVLGGDQPQHF. This rearrangement joins TRBV2 to TRBJ1-5; no reliable D call. CDR1 is SNHLY and CDR2 is FYNNEI in the germline V gene. Trimming removed 5 bases at V and 5 bases at J, with 19 bases between. This CDR3 has 16 residues.

V and J are TRBV12-3 or TRBV12-4 and TRBJ2-2; 8 nucleotides match TRBD1. Unmatched junction bases numbered 3, after V lost 6 bases and J lost 6 bases. The CDR3 runs 13 residues. CDR3 in DNA: TGTGCCAGCAGATCAGGGGGCCCCGGGGAGCTGTTTTTT. Protein: CASRSGGPGELFF.

J is TRBJ1-4 and V is TRBV5-4, with D uncertain. CDR3 size: 16 residues. Germline V gene sequence: CDR1 SGHNT, CDR2 YYREEE (reference sequence). Between the trimmed V and J ends, which lost 4 bases and 5 bases, there was a span of 18 bases. The CDR3 sequence: CASSPQPSMPNEKLFF. CDR3 bases: TGTGCCAGCAGCCCACAACCAAGTATGCCGAATGAAAAACTGTTTTTT.

This clone was recorded once. The rearrangement links TRBV12-5 to TRBJ1-2; D perhaps matches TRBD1 (6 bases). The CDR3 spans 14 residues. Germline-derived CDR1 and CDR2 are LGHNT and FRNRAP. V was pared by 3 bases and J by 4 bases, with 12 bases between. In DNA form, the CDR3 reads TGTGCTAGTGGTTTAACAGGGAGACCCTATGGCTACACCTTC. It yields the protein CASGLTGRPYGYTF.

The CDR3 nucleotides read TGCGCCAGCAGCTTCGGACAGGGGGGGTACAATGAGCAGTTCTTC. It encodes CASSFGQGGYNEQFF. This chain connects TRBV5-1 to TRBJ2-1; 10 bases agree with TRBD1. This CDR3 contains 15 residues. V lost 2 bases, J lost 4 bases, and 3 bases stayed unmatched. From germline, CDR1 is SGHRS and CDR2 YFSETQ.

Concerning this clone itself: Other nucleotide sequences from this sample produce the same CDR3. The chain employs TRBV27 and TRBJ2-1; the D gene is possibly TRBD2 (5 bases). The CDR3 covers 15 residues. Looked up from germline, CDR1 is MNHEY and CDR2 is SMNVEV (reference sequence). V lost 6 bases, J lost 5 bases, and 17 bases lay in between. CDR3 sequence (DNA): TGTGCCAGCAGCTTCGAGGGCGCGAGTAACAATGAGCAGTTCTTC. Translated: CASSFEGASNNEQFF.

The chain carries TRBV2 and TRBJ2-4; D call uncertain. Germline CDR1 reads SNHLY; CDR2 reads FYNNEI. V shed 9 bases and J shed 0 bases, with 3 bases lying between them. The CDR3 extends over 11 amino acids. CDR3 coding DNA: TGTGCCAGTCTAGCCAAAAACATTCAGTACTTC. Its protein product is CASLAKNIQYF.

The rearrangement links TRBV18 to TRBJ1-5; D not resolved. The germline V and J ends were trimmed by 8 bases and 3 bases, with 14 bases remaining between them. The CDR3 covers 14 residues. Looked up from germline, CDR1 is KGHSH and CDR2 is LQKENI. CDR3 sequence reads: CASRETENNQPQHF. CDR3 in DNA: TGTGCCAGCCGGGAAACAGAAAACAATCAGCCCCAGCATTTT.

The gene calls are TRBV11-2 and TRBJ2-1; 8 bases fit TRBD2. V gave up 1 base and J gave up 7 bases; unmatched junction bases: 15. Looked up from germline, CDR1 is SGHAT and CDR2 is FQNNGV. CDR3 length: 18 residues. CDR3 bases: TGTGCCAGCAGCTTAGGGTGGCAGCGGGGGACCCCTGGGAATGAGCAGTTCTTC. Translating gives CASSLGWQRGTPGNEQFF. Looking up the rest from reference TRBV11-2 and TRBJ2-1 gives the full variable domain: EAGVAQSPRYKIIEKRQSVAFWCNPISGHATLYWYQQILGQGPKLLIQFQNNGVVDDSQLPKDRFSAERLKGVDSTLKIQPAKLEDSAVYLCASSLGWQRGTPGNEQFFGPGTRLTVL.